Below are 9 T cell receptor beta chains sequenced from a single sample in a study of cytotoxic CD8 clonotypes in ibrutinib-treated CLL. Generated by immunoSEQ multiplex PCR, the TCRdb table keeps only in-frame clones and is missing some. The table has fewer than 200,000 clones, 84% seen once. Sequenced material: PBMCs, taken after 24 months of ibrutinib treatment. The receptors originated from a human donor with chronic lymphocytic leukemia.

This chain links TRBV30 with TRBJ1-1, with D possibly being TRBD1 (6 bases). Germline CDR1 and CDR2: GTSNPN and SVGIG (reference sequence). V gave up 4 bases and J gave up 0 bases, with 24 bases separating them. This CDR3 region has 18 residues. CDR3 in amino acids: CAWNSRGAGLSLNTEAFF. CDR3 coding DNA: TGTGCCTGGAACAGTAGGGGGGCGGGACTATCCTTGAACACTGAAGCTTTCTTT. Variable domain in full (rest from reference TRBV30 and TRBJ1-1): SQTIHQWPATLVQPVGSPLSLECTVEGTSNPNLYWYRQAAGRGLQLLFYSVGIGQISSEVPQNLSASRPQDRQFILSSKKLLLSDSGFYLCAWNSRGAGLSLNTEAFFGQGTRLTVV.

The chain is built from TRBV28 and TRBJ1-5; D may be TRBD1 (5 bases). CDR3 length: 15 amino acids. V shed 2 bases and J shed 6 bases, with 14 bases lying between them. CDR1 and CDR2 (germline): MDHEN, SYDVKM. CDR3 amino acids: CASSLKTVQRQPQHF. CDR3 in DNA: TGTGCCAGCAGTTTAAAGACAGTCCAGCGTCAGCCCCAGCATTTT.

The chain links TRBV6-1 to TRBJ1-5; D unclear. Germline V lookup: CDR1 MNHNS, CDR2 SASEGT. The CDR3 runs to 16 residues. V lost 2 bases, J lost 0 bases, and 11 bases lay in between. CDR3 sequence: CASSERAAYSNQPQHF. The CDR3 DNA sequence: TGTGCCAGCAGTGAAAGGGCAGCATATAGCAATCAGCCCCAGCATTTT.

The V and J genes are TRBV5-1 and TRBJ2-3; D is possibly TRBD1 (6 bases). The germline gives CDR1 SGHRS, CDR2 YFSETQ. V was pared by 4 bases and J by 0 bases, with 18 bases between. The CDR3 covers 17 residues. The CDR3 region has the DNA TGCGCCAGCAGCCTATCTCACAGGGCTCTTAGCACAGATACGCAGTATTTT. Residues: CASSLSHRALSTDTQYF.

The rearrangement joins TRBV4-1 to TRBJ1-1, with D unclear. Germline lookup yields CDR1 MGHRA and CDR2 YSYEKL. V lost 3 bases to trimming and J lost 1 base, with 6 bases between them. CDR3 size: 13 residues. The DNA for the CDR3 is TGCGCCAGCAGCCAGGCAGCGAACACTGAAGCTTTCTTT. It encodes CASSQAANTEAFF.

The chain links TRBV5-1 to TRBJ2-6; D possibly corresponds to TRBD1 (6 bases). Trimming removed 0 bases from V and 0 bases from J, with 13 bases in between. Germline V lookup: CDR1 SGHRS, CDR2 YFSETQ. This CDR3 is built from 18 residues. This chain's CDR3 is CASSLGQGLTSGANVLTF. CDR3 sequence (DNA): TGCGCCAGCAGCTTGGGGCAGGGGTTGACCTCTGGGGCCAACGTCCTGACTTTC.

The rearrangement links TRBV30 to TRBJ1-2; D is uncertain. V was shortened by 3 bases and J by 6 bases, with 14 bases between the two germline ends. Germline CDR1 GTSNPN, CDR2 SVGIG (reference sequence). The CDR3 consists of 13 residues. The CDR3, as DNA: TGTGCCTGGAGCACGGGGTGGGGAAATGGCTACACCTTC. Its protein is CAWSTGWGNGYTF. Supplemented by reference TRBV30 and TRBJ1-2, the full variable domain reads SQTIHQWPATLVQPVGSPLSLECTVEGTSNPNLYWYRQAAGRGLQLLFYSVGIGQISSEVPQNLSASRPQDRQFILSSKKLLLSDSGFYLCAWSTGWGNGYTFGSGTRLTVV.

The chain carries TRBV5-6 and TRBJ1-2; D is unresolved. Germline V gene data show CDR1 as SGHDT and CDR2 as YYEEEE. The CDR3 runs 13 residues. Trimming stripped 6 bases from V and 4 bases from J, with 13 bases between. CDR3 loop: CASTQMGVYGYTF. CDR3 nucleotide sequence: TGTGCCAGCACCCAAATGGGAGTCTATGGCTACACCTTC.

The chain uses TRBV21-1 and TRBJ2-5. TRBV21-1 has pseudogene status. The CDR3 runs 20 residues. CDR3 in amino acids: CASSKVPPIFDSQGGETQYF. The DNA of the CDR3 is TGTGCCAGCAGCAAAGTTCCCCCGATTTTTGACAGTCAAGGCGGGGAGACCCAGTACTTC.